This entry concerns a single T cell receptor beta chain. Trimming removed 4 bases from V and 4 bases from J, with 11 bases in between. CDR1 and CDR2 (germline): SGHNT, YENEEA. This CDR3 comprises 14 residues. The sample is drawn from a study of blood T cell repertoires in COVID-19. Turning to the study itself: Acute-phase and convalescent COVID-19 samples originated in the United States, Italy and Spain. Nucleic acid was either cDNA or gDNA, and it came from T cells, B-cell-depleted T cells, or PBMCs.

In the original processing: Quantification of nucleated cells was approximated via reference gene primer amplification. Sequencing was performed with immunoSEQ multiplex PCR; in TCRdb, only in-frame clones are kept and a portion is missing. The DNA was the basis for D and trimming; V, J and clone size are from that table. This sample has tens of thousands of clones; approximately 86% occur once, and the top ten carry 14%. Sequencing was done on a sample of peripheral blood. The chain couples TRBV11-3 to TRBJ2-1; possibly TRBD2 for D (5 bases). The sequence came from a human donor in a cohort sampled during active COVID-19. CDR3 protein: CASSSADSYNEQFF. The CDR3 DNA reads as TGTGCCAGCAGCTCCGCGGACTCTTACAATGAGCAGTTCTTC. Drawing the rest from reference TRBV11-3 and TRBJ2-1, the complete variable domain is EAGVVQSPRYKIIEKKQPVAFWCNPISGHNTLYWYLQNLGQGPELLIRYENEEAVDDSQLPKDRFSAERLKGVDSTLKIQPAELGDSAVYLCASSSADSYNEQFFGPGTRLTVL.